This T cell receptor (beta chain) was documented in a study of T cells in Graves' hyperthyroidism and ophthalmopathy. Details on this clonotype: The antigen remains unidentified.

What was amplified from RNA transcripts were TCR beta CDR3 regions. The TCR CDR3 was amplified in a first-round RT-PCR using the HTBI primer set. TCRdb independently ran MiXCR on the multiplex PCR reads; one entry per CDR3 protein. The repertoire holds approximately 590,000 distinct CDR3 sequences, with 15% to 19% as singletons. Researchers barred patients who had uncontrolled infection, other autoimmune disease, pregnancy or lactation. Fresh 10 ml peripheral blood yielded PBMCs. Study-wide results and caveats: Ophthalmopathy was model-predicted a median about 6 months pre-onset.

Material: blood. The TCR sequence derives from a woman aged 25 to 39 with Graves' hyperthyroidism.

CDR3 residues: CASRFFTNEKLFF. As DNA, the CDR3 is TGTGCCAGCAGGTTCTTTACTAATGAAAAACTGTTTTTT. This chain joins TRBV12-3 or TRBV12-4 and TRBJ1-4, with unresolved D. The CDR3 loop spans 13 amino acids. Trimming removed 6 bases from V and 2 bases from J, with 7 bases in between.